A selection of T cell receptor beta chains follows, all from one sample in a study of blood T cell repertoires in COVID-19. Generated by immunoSEQ multiplex PCR, the TCRdb table keeps only in-frame clones and is missing some. The sample records fewer than 200,000 clones, around 81% being singletons. The sequenced material came from peripheral blood. These receptors were taken from a man between 65 and 85 years old with active or convalescent COVID-19. The CDR3 runs from the conserved cysteine through the conserved F or W. A D gene is named only where the DNA matches it firmly. Size is stated for part of the rows, as once, few or many counts, or as a class when the clone is expanded.

d_gene,j_gene,v_gene,abundance,CDR3aa,CDR3nt
TRBD2,TRBJ2-1,TRBV10-3,-,CAISEFLAGDDEQFF,TGTGCCATCAGTGAGTTTTTAGCGGGAGATGACGAGCAGTTCTTC
TRBD2,TRBJ2-3,TRBV9,-,CASSKGLADFTDTQYF,TGTGCCAGCAGCAAGGGACTAGCGGATTTCACAGATACGCAGTATTTT
TRBD2,TRBJ2-3,TRBV7-3,-,CASRHPAGVGDTQYF,TGTGCCAGCAGGCATCCAGCGGGAGTTGGAGATACGCAGTATTTT
TRBD1,TRBJ1-6,TRBV28,-,CASSNRGIIALHF,TGTGCCAGCAGTAACAGGGGTATCATCGCCCTCCACTTT
TRBD2,TRBJ2-3,TRBV5-8,-,CASSRGLAGGPDTQYF,TGTGCCAGCAGCAGGGGACTAGCGGGAGGTCCAGATACGCAGTATTTT
-,TRBJ1-2,TRBV5-1,-,CASSTLTTSYGYTF,TGCGCCAGCAGCACCCTGACCACTAGCTATGGCTACACCTTC
-,TRBJ1-3,TRBV24-1,-,CATSDGLNSGNTIYF,TGTGCCACCAGTGATGGACTTAACTCTGGAAACACCATATATTTT
-,TRBJ1-1,TRBV5-1,many,CASREAGTEAFF,TGCGCCAGCAGGGAGGCCGGGACTGAAGCTTTCTTT
-,TRBJ1-6,TRBV7-2,-,CASTRETHSPLHF,TGTGCCAGCACCCGGGAAACCCATTCACCCCTCCACTTT
TRBD1,TRBJ1-4,TRBV20-1,-,CSAGGREKLFF,TGCAGTGCAGGGGGCAGGGAAAAACTGTTTTTT
-,TRBJ1-4,TRBV19,once,CASSRTDGEKLFF,TGTGCCAGTAGTCGGACAGATGGGGAAAAACTGTTTTTT
TRBD1,TRBJ2-1,TRBV6-5,-,CASSYRDRVYNEQFF,TGTGCCAGCAGTTACCGGGACAGGGTCTACAATGAGCAGTTCTTC
-,TRBJ1-4,TRBV10-3,-,CAISDGQPTNEKLFF,TGTGCCATCAGTGATGGACAACCAACTAATGAAAAACTGTTTTTT
-,TRBJ1-2,TRBV6-5,-,CASSYSWELDGYTF,TGTGCCAGCAGTTACTCGTGGGAGTTGGATGGCTACACCTTC
TRBD2,TRBJ2-1,TRBV28,-,CASRLMLAGVVFF,TGTGCCAGCCGTCTCATGCTAGCGGGAGTCGTGTTCTTC
-,TRBJ2-3,TRBV18,-,CASSPQGDTQYF,TGTGCCAGCTCTCCCCAGGGAGATACGCAGTATTTT
-,TRBJ2-7,TRBV5-1,-,CASSLVSGVVGEQYF,TGCGCCAGCAGCTTGGTGTCAGGGGTTGTGGGGGAGCAGTACTTC
-,TRBJ2-3,TRBV7-9,-,CASSFSGDTQYF,TGTGCCAGCAGCTTTTCAGGAGATACGCAGTATTTT
-,TRBJ2-7,TRBV7-8,-,CASSPVLFPGEQYF,TGTGCCAGCAGCCCGGTCCTTTTTCCTGGCGAGCAGTACTTC
-,TRBJ1-1,TRBV6-6,-,CASPRGVNTEAFF,TGTGCCAGCCCCCGCGGGGTGAACACTGAAGCTTTCTTT
-,TRBJ1-3,TRBV6-2/TRBV6-3,-,CASSYRVGNSGNTIYF,TGTGCCAGCAGTTATCGGGTCGGCAACTCTGGAAACACCATATATTTT
-,TRBJ1-5,TRBV15,-,CATSNPVNQPQHF,TGTGCCACCAGCAACCCAGTGAATCAGCCCCAGCATTTT
-,TRBJ2-6,TRBV7-9,few,CASSYPWANVLTF,TGTGCCAGCAGCTATCCTTGGGCCAACGTCCTGACTTTC
TRBD1,TRBJ1-2,TRBV28,-,CASSPTGDDGYTF,TGTGCCAGCAGCCCGACAGGGGACGATGGCTACACCTTC
-,TRBJ1-5,TRBV2,-,CASSAGLQPQHF,TGTGCCAGCAGTGCAGGCCTTCAGCCCCAGCATTTT
TRBD2,TRBJ2-7,TRBV7-2,-,CASSLYSGEQRSYEQYF,TGTGCCAGCAGCTTATATAGCGGGGAGCAAAGGTCCTACGAGCAGTACTTC
-,TRBJ2-3,TRBV7-2,-,CASSPGTPSTDTQYF,TGTGCCAGCAGCCCCGGGACACCTAGCACAGATACGCAGTATTTT
TRBD1,TRBJ1-1,TRBV7-9,few,CASRPPPGTGTYEAFF,TGTGCCAGCAGGCCCCCCCCGGGGACAGGGACTTATGAAGCTTTCTTT
-,TRBJ1-2,TRBV7-2,-,CASSLVGTTTYGYTF,TGTGCCAGCAGCTTAGTTGGGACAACAACCTATGGCTACACCTTC
TRBD2,TRBJ2-2,TRBV6-2/TRBV6-3,many,CASSARRSGSTGELFF,TGTGCCAGCAGTGCTAGACGGAGCGGGAGCACCGGGGAGCTGTTTTTT
TRBD2,TRBJ2-1,TRBV30,-,CAWIRGSLYEQFF,TGTGCCTGGATTCGCGGGAGTCTCTATGAGCAGTTCTTC
TRBD1,TRBJ1-2,TRBV6-5,-,CASTLGADRYYGYTF,TGTGCCAGCACTCTTGGGGCGGACAGGTACTATGGCTACACCTTC
-,TRBJ2-2,TRBV5-1,few,CASSLEGQNTGELFF,TGCGCCAGCAGCTTGGAAGGACAGAACACCGGGGAGCTGTTTTTT
-,TRBJ2-5,TRBV5-1,-,CASSLVAHTIQETQYF,TGCGCCAGCAGCTTGGTAGCCCACACCATCCAAGAGACCCAGTACTTC
-,TRBJ1-1,TRBV6-5,-,CASTLTGTYNTEAFF,TGTGCCAGCACCCTCACCGGGACATACAACACTGAAGCTTTCTTT
-,TRBJ1-1,TRBV9,-,CASSVGGWQGLGSGNTEAFF,TGTGCCAGCAGCGTAGGGGGTTGGCAGGGGCTAGGGAGCGGGAACACTGAAGCTTTCTTT
-,TRBJ2-5,TRBV12-3/TRBV12-4,-,CASRQGVQETQYF,TGTGCCAGCAGGCAGGGTGTTCAAGAGACCCAGTACTTC
TRBD2,TRBJ2-3,TRBV11-2,-,CASSPTSGYTDTQYF,TGTGCCAGCAGCCCGACTAGCGGTTACACAGATACGCAGTATTTT
-,TRBJ2-4,TRBV30,-,CAWSVPGYRAKNIQYF,TGTGCCTGGAGTGTACCAGGTTATCGGGCCAAAAACATTCAGTACTTC
TRBD1,TRBJ1-6,TRBV4-3,once,CASSRTGTGGPPLHF,TGCGCCAGCAGCCGGACCGGGACAGGGGGACCACCCCTCCACTTT
TRBD1,TRBJ2-2,TRBV5-1,once,CASSLGQGDTGELFF,TGCGCCAGCAGCCTGGGACAGGGGGACACCGGGGAGCTGTTTTTT
-,TRBJ2-5,TRBV27,-,CASSMRLQETQYF,TGTGCCAGCTCGATGAGATTGCAAGAGACCCAGTACTTC
-,TRBJ2-5,TRBV5-1,-,CASSWSGDRETQYF,TGCGCCAGCAGCTGGTCAGGGGATAGAGAGACCCAGTACTTC
TRBD1,TRBJ1-1,TRBV28,-,CASSTGQKKHFF,TGTGCCAGCAGTACGGGACAGAAGAAACATTTCTTT
TRBD1,TRBJ1-5,TRBV30,once,CAWSVGTAYSNQPQHF,TGTGCCTGGAGTGTGGGGACAGCATATAGCAATCAGCCCCAGCATTTT
-,TRBJ2-1,TRBV10-3,-,CAISESGVGNEQFF,TGTGCCATCAGTGAGTCAGGGGTCGGTAATGAGCAGTTCTTC
-,TRBJ2-3,TRBV27,-,CASTQGYPPGRDTQYF,TGTGCCAGCACCCAGGGGTACCCCCCGGGCAGAGATACGCAGTATTTT
-,TRBJ2-5,TRBV30,-,CAWTGSTPETQYF,TGTGCCTGGACGGGGAGCACCCCAGAGACCCAGTACTTC
TRBD1,TRBJ2-1,TRBV6-5,-,CASSWTGPAYNEQFF,TGTGCCAGCAGCTGGACAGGACCAGCCTACAATGAGCAGTTCTTC
-,TRBJ2-7,TRBV6-5,-,CASSSAGRRWYEQYF,TGTGCCAGCAGTAGCGCGGGACGCCGCTGGTACGAGCAGTACTTC
-,TRBJ1-1,TRBV3-1/TRBV3-2,-,CASSQGVGGAFF,TGTGCCAGCAGCCAAGGAGTGGGGGGGGCTTTCTTT
-,TRBJ1-1,TRBV29-1,-,CSVGQTNTEAFF,TGCAGCGTTGGACAGACGAACACTGAAGCTTTCTTT
-,TRBJ1-5,TRBV2,-,CASSIRRGNGQPQHF,TGTGCCAGCAGTATACGACGGGGTAACGGTCAGCCCCAGCATTTT
-,TRBJ2-1,TRBV28,-,CASSLWETPPGNEQFF,TGTGCCAGCAGTTTATGGGAGACCCCCCCGGGCAATGAGCAGTTCTTC
-,TRBJ1-1,TRBV7-2,-,CASSSQGNTEAFF,TGTGCCAGCAGCTCACAGGGGAACACTGAAGCTTTCTTT
-,TRBJ1-2,TRBV28,-,CAIPQGGARYGYTF,TGTGCCATCCCCCAGGGCGGGGCTCGGTATGGCTACACCTTC
TRBD1,TRBJ1-2,TRBV30,-,CAWRRQGTGDPGYTF,TGTGCCTGGAGGAGACAGGGGACAGGGGATCCGGGCTACACCTTC